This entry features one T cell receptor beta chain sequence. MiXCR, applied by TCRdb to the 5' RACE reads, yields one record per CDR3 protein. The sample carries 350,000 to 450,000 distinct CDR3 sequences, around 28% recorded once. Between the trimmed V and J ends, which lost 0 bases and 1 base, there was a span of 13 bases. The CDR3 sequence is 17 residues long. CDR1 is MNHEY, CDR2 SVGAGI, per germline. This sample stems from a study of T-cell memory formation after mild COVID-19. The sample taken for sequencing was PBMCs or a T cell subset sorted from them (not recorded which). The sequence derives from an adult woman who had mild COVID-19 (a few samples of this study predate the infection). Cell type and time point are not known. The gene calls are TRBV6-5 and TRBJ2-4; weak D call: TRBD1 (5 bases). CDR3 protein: CASSYSLLGDAKNIQYF. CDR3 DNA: TGTGCCAGCAGTTACTCGTTATTAGGGGATGCCAAAAACATTCAGTACTTC.